This T cell receptor beta chain is from a study of CD8+CD57+ T cells in acquired aplastic anemia. Study-level findings and limits: The number of CD8+ CDR3 sequences shared by patients and controls was roughly 31. Patients and controls were not found to differ significantly in CD8+ Simpson's diversity.

With respect to this clonotype: Antigen unknown. Sequence at one end of the junction differs from germline and may be a read error.

Genomic DNA acted as the template from which TCR beta VDJ combination and CDR3 sequence profiling were carried out. A single record per CDR3 protein comes from TCRdb applying MiXCR to the reads. Of 270,000 or so distinct CDR3 sequences listed, roughly 80% are singletons. By flow cytometry, patients selected for sequencing had shown an expansion of CD8+CD57+ cells. CDR1 and CDR2 (germline): SGDLS, YYNGEE. The CDR3 contains 16 residues. The chain links TRBV9 to TRBJ2-1; D perhaps matches TRBD1 (6 bases). This receptor was obtained from a human donor with aplastic anemia. Material: sorted CD4+, CD8+, or CD8+CD57+ T cells (not recorded which) from PBMCs. CDR3 region: CASSFDRRCGYTEQFF. The CDR3 bases are TGTGCCAGCAGCTTTGACAGGCGCTGCGGCTACACTGAGCAGTTCTTC.